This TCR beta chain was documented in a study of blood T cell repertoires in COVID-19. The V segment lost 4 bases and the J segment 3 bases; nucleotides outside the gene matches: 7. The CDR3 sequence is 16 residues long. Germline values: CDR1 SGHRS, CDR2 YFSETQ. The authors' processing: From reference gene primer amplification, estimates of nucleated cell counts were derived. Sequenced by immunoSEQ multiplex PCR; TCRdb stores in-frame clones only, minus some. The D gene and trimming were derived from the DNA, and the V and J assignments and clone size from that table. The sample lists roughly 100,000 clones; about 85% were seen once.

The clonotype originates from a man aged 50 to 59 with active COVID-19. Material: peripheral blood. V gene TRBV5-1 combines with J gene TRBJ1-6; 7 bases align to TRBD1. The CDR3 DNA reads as TGCGCCAGCAGCCCAGGGGGTGGGAGCTATAATTCACCCCTCCACTTT. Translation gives CASSPGGGSYNSPLHF.